This is a list of T cell receptor beta chains from one sample in a study of cytomegalovirus exposure and HLA in healthy donors. The table came from immunoSEQ multiplex PCR; TCRdb's copy has only in-frame clones and leaves some out. This table holds some 99,000 clones, roughly 70% found once. The source material was PBMCs. Receptors originate from a man in his forties in good health and CMV-seronegative. Each CDR3 is given with its conserved first and last residue. D genes are given only for firm matches. A clone size is listed for some rows: how often the clone was seen (once, few, many), or a class if it is expanded.

V	D	size	J	CDR3	DNA
TRBV28	.	.	TRBJ1-5	CASSWGSLADDQPQHF	TGTGCCAGCAGTTGGGGCTCGTTGGCAGATGATCAGCCCCAGCATTTT
TRBV2	.	few	TRBJ1-5	CASSEWVGQEGHF	TGTGCCAGCAGTGAATGGGTGGGACAAGAGGGGCATTTT
TRBV29-1	.	.	TRBJ2-3	CSVEGWRGHTDTQYF	TGCAGCGTTGAAGGTTGGAGGGGGCACACAGATACGCAGTATTTT
TRBV7-6	TRBD1	.	TRBJ2-7	CASSLASGSGRGRNEQYF	TGTGCCAGCAGCTTAGCGTCCGGATCCGGCAGGGGGCGAAACGAGCAGTACTTC
TRBV7-9	.	few	TRBJ2-7	CASSLARFYEQYF	TGTGCCAGCAGCTTAGCTCGGTTTTACGAGCAGTACTTC
TRBV23-1	.	.	TRBJ1-1	CASSQVLEASGAFF	TGCGCCAGCAGTCAAGTACTCGAGGCTTCGGGGGCTTTCTTT
TRBV5-1	.	.	TRBJ1-1	CASSLGGTASQTEAFF	TGCGCCAGCAGCTTGGGGGGCACGGCCTCCCAAACTGAAGCTTTCTTT
TRBV11-2	.	.	TRBJ1-5	CASSLGTAVNQPQHF	TGTGCCAGCAGCTTAGGGACAGCGGTAAATCAGCCCCAGCATTTT
TRBV7-2	.	.	TRBJ1-5	CASSLVGGGASNQPQHF	TGTGCCAGCAGCTTAGTGGGAGGGGGGGCAAGCAATCAGCCCCAGCATTTT
TRBV19	.	.	TRBJ1-2	CASSRGQTANYGYTF	TGTGCCAGTAGTCGAGGACAGACCGCTAACTATGGCTACACCTTC
TRBV6-4	.	.	TRBJ1-2	CASSDSGRPLRGYTF	TGTGCCAGCAGTGACTCGGGGAGACCCCTCCGAGGCTACACCTTC
TRBV13	.	few	TRBJ1-5	CASSQRRGAGNQPQHF	TGTGCCAGCAGTCAAAGACGGGGGGCGGGTAATCAGCCCCAGCATTTT
TRBV2	.	.	TRBJ2-6	CASNQDNGPSGANVLTF	TGTGCCAGCAATCAAGACAACGGCCCCTCTGGGGCCAACGTCCTGACTTTC
TRBV5-8	.	few	TRBJ1-5	CASSTYGQALSNQPQHF	TGTGCCAGCAGCACATACGGCCAGGCTCTTAGCAATCAGCCCCAGCATTTT
TRBV6-5	.	.	TRBJ1-2	CASRGGYGYTF	TGTGCCAGCAGGGGGGGGTATGGCTACACCTTC
TRBV11-2	.	.	TRBJ1-5	CASSLGGDYSGQPQHF	TGTGCCAGCAGCTTAGGAGGGGACTATAGCGGGCAGCCCCAGCATTTT
TRBV19	TRBD2	few	TRBJ2-3	CASSLTGTSGADTQYF	TGTGCCAGTAGTCTTACCGGGACTAGCGGGGCAGATACGCAGTATTTT
TRBV28	.	.	TRBJ1-2	CASSSVYRANYGYTF	TGTGCCAGCAGTTCGGTCTACAGGGCGAACTATGGCTACACCTTC
TRBV25-1	TRBD2	.	TRBJ2-5	CASSEPQILAVQETQYF	TGTGCCAGCAGTGAGCCCCAGATACTAGCGGTCCAAGAGACCCAGTACTTC
TRBV28	.	.	TRBJ1-2	CASSLLSVTNYGYTF	TGTGCCAGCAGTTTATTGAGCGTTACTAACTATGGCTACACCTTC
TRBV7-2	TRBD2	.	TRBJ2-5	CASSLGTSGVGAQYF	TGTGCCAGCAGCTTAGGGACTAGCGGGGTGGGGGCCCAGTACTTC
TRBV14	TRBD1	.	TRBJ1-3	CASSQRAGGSGNTIYF	TGTGCCAGCAGCCAACGTGCAGGGGGCTCTGGAAACACCATATATTTT
TRBV7-9	.	.	TRBJ2-4	CASSLAPGAPNIQYF	TGTGCCAGCAGCCTCGCCCCTGGGGCACCAAACATTCAGTACTTC
TRBV7-2	.	.	TRBJ2-2	CASSSSSKNTGELFF	TGTGCCAGCAGCTCGAGCTCCAAGAACACCGGGGAGCTGTTTTTT
TRBV5-1	TRBD1	.	TRBJ1-2	CASSPKGQGGGYTF	TGCGCCAGCAGCCCAAAAGGACAGGGGGGCGGCTACACCTTC
TRBV27	.	.	TRBJ2-7	CASSHRTAHEQYF	TGTGCCAGCAGCCATAGGACAGCGCACGAGCAGTACTTC